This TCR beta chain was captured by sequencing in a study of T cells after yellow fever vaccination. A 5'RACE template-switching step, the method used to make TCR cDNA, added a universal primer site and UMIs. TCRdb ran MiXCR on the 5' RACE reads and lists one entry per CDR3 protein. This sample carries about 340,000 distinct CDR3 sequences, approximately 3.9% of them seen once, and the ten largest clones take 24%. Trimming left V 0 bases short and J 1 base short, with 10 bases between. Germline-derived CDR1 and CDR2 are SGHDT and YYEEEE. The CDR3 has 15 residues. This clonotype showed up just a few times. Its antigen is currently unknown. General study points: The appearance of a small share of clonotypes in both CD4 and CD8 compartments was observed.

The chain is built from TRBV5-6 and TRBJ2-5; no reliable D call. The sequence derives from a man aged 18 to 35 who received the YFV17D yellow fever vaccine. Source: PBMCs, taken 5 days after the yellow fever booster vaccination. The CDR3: CASSLGVAFQETQYF. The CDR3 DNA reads TGTGCCAGCAGCTTGGGGGTCGCCTTCCAAGAGACCCAGTACTTC.